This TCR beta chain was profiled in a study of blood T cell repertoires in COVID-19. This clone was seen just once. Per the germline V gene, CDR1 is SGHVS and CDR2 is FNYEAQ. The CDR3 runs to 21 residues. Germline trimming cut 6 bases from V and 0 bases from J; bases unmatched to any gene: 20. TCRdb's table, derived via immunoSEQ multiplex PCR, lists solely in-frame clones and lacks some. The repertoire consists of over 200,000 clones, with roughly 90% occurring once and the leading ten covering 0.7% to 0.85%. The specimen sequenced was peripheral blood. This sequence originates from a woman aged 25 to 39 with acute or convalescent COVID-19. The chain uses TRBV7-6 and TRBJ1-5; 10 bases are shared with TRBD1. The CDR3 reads CASRLTIPGTGARNSNQPQHF. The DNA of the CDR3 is TGTGCCAGCAGACTTACGATACCAGGGACAGGGGCAAGGAATAGCAATCAGCCCCAGCATTTT. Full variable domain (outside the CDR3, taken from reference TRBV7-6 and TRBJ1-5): GAGVSQSPRYKVTKRGQDVALRCDPISGHVSLYWYRQALGQGPEFLTYFNYEAQQDKSGLPNDRFSAERPEGSISTLTIQRTEQRDSAMYRCASRLTIPGTGARNSNQPQHFGDGTRLSIL.